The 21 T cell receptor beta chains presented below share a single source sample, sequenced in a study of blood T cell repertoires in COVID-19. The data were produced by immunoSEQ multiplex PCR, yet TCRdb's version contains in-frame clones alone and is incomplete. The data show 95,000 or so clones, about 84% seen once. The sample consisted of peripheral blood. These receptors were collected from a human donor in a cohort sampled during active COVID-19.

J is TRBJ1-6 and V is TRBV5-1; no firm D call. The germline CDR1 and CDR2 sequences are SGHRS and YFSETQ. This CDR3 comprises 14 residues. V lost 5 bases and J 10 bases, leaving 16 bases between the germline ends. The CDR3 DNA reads TGCGCCAGCAGTGATGGTGAGAGAGGGTCACCCCTCCACTTT. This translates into CASSDGERGSPLHF.

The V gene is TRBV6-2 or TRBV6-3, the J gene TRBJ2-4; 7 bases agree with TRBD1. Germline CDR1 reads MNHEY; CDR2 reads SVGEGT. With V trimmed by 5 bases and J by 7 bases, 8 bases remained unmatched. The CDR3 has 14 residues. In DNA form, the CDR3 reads TGTGCCAGCAGTCCGGTCAGGGGGATCAACATTCAGTACTTC. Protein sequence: CASSPVRGINIQYF.

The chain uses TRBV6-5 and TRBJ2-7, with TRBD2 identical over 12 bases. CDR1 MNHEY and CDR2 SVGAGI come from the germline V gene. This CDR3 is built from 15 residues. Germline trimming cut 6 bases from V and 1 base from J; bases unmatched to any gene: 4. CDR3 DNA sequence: TGTGCCAGCAGCGTTCTAGCGGGAGGGTCCTACGAGCAGTACTTC. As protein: CASSVLAGGSYEQYF.

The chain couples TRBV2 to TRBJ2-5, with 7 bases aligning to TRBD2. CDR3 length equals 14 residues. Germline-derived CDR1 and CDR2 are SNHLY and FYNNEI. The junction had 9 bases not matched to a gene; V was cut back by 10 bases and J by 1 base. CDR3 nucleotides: TGTGCCAACAATCGACGGGGGGTCCAAGAGACCCAGTACTTC. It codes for CANNRRGVQETQYF.

CDR3 sequence: CASRPTEPVRPQHF. The CDR3 coding sequence is TGTGCCAGCAGACCGACAGAGCCCGTGAGGCCCCAGCATTTT. The V gene is TRBV6-5, the J gene TRBJ1-5; a weak D match, TRBD1 (5 bases). The germline V and J ends were trimmed by 6 bases and 9 bases, with 18 bases remaining between them. CDR3 length: 14 residues. Germline CDR1 reads MNHEY; CDR2 reads SVGAGI.

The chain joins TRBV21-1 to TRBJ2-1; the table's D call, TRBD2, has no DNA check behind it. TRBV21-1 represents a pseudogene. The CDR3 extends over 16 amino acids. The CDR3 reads CASNFEAGGPYNEQFF. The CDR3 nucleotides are TGTGCCAGCAACTTTGAGGCGGGAGGGCCCTACAATGAGCAGTTCTTC.

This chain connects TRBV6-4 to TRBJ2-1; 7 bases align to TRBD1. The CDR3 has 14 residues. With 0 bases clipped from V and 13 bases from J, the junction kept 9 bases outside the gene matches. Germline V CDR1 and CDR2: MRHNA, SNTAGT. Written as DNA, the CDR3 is TGTGCCAGCAGTGACTCTCACGTAGGGGGCATTCAGTTCTTC. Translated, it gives CASSDSHVGGIQFF.

CDR3 protein: CASSAQGQGTDTQYF. CDR3 nucleotide sequence: TGTGCCAGCAGCGCCCAGGGACAGGGCACAGATACGCAGTATTTT. The chain couples TRBV28 to TRBJ2-3; 8 nucleotides align to TRBD1. The ends lost 6 bases at V and 1 base at J; junction bases unmatched: 6. Germline V gives CDR1 MDHEN, CDR2 SYDVKM. The CDR3 spans 15 residues.

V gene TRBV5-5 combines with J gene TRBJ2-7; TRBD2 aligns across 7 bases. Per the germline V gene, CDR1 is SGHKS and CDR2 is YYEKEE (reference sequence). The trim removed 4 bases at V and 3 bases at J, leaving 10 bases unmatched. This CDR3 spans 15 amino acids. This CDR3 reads CASSARLGTIYEQYF. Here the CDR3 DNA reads TGTGCCAGCAGCGCAAGACTAGGGACTATCTACGAGCAGTACTTC. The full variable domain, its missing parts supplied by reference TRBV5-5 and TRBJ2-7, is DAGVTQSPTHLIKTRGQQVTLRCSPISGHKSVSWYQQVLGQGPQFIFQYYEKEERGRGNFPDRFSARQFPNYSSELNVNALLLGDSALYLCASSARLGTIYEQYFGPGTRLTVT.

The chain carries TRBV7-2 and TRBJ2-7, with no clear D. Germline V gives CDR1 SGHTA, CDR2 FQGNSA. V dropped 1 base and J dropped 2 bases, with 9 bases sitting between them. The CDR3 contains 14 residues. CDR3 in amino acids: CASSLGHLPYEQYF. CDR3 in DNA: TGTGCCAGCAGCTTAGGACACTTACCCTACGAGCAGTACTTC.

In DNA, the CDR3 is TGTGCCAGCAGCGTAGAACAGGGCGGGACCCAGTACTTC. This gives the protein CASSVEQGGTQYF. V is TRBV9 and J is TRBJ2-5, with D possibly being TRBD1 (6 bases). Germline V CDR1 and CDR2: SGDLS, YYNGEE. The V and J ends lost 0 bases and 7 bases respectively, with 10 bases between them. The CDR3 runs to 13 residues.

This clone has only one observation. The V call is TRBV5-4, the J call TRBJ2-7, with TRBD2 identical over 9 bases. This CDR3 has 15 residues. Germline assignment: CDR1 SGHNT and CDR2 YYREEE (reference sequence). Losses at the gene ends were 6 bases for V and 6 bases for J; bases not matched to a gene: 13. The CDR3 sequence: CASTQSAGGRGEQYF. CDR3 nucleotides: TGTGCCAGCACCCAAAGTGCGGGAGGGAGGGGCGAGCAGTACTTC.

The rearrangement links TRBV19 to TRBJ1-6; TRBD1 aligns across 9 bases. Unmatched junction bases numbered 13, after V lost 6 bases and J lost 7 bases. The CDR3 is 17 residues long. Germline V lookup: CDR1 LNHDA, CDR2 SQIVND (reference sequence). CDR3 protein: CASSAPRTGVRNSPLHF. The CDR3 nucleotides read TGTGCCAGTAGCGCCCCACGGACAGGGGTCCGAAATTCACCCCTCCACTTT.

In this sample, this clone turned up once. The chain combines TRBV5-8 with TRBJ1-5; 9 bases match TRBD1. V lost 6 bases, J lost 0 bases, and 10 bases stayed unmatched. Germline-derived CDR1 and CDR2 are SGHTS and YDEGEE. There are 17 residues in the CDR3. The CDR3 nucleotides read TGTGCCAGCAATCCGGGACAGGGCGTGTATAGCAATCAGCCCCAGCATTTT. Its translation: CASNPGQGVYSNQPQHF.

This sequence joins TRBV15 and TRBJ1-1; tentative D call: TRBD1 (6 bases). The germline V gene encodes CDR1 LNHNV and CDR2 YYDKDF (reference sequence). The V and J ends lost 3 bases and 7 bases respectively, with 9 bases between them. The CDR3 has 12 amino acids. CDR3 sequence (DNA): TGTGCCACCAGCAGTGCGGACAGTGAAGCTTTCTTT. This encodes CATSSADSEAFF.

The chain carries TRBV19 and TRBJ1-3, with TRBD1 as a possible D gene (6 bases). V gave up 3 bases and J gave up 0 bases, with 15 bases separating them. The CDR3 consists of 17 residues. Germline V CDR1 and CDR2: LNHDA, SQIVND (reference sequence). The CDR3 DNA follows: TGTGCCAGTAGTATCCAAGCAACAGGGCGCTCTGGAAACACCATATATTTT. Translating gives CASSIQATGRSGNTIYF.

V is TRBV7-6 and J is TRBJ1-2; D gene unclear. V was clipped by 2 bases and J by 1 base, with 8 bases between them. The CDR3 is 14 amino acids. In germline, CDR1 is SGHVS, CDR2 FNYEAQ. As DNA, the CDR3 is TGTGCCAGCAGCTTAACCGTCGGTAACTATGGCTACACCTTC. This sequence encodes CASSLTVGNYGYTF.

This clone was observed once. The CDR3, as DNA: TGTGCCAGCAGCCCTAGAGCGGGAGGGCCCGGTGAGCAGTTCTTC. This codes for CASSPRAGGPGEQFF. This chain connects TRBV7-8 to TRBJ2-1; 10 nucleotides align to TRBD2. The CDR3 runs 15 residues. Germline loops: CDR1 SGHVS, CDR2 FQNEAQ. V lost 5 bases to trimming and J lost 9 bases; unmatched junction nucleotides: 10.

The CDR3 region is CASSYETSGRYNEQFF. CDR3 nucleotide sequence: TGTGCCAGCAGCTATGAGACTAGCGGGAGATACAATGAGCAGTTCTTC. The gene calls are TRBV7-6 and TRBJ2-1; 12 positions match TRBD2. The length of the CDR3 is 16 residues. V lost 4 bases and J lost 4; bases outside the gene matches: 5. Germline V lookup: CDR1 SGHVS, CDR2 FNYEAQ. The whole variable domain, filled in from reference TRBV7-6 and TRBJ2-1, reads GAGVSQSPRYKVTKRGQDVALRCDPISGHVSLYWYRQALGQGPEFLTYFNYEAQQDKSGLPNDRFSAERPEGSISTLTIQRTEQRDSAMYRCASSYETSGRYNEQFFGPGTRLTVL.

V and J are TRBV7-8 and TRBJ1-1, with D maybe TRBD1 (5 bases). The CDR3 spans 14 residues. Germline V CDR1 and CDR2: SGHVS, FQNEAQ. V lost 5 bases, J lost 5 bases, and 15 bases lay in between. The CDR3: CASSQTGGRTEAFF. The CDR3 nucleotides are TGTGCCAGCAGCCAGACGGGGGGGAGAACTGAAGCTTTCTTT.

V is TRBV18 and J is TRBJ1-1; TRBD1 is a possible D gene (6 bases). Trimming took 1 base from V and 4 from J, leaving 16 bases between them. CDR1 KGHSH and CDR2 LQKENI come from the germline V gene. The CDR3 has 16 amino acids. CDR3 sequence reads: CASSPQGGGSVTEAFF. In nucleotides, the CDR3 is TGTGCCAGCTCACCACAGGGAGGGGGTTCGGTCACTGAAGCTTTCTTT.